Detailed here is one TCR beta chain. Clones were sequenced by immunoSEQ multiplex PCR, and TCRdb holds only the in-frame ones, with some missing. Of roughly 22,000 clones in the sample, about nine tenths were seen once. The data originate from a study of T cell changes during pregnancy in multiple sclerosis. The specimen was CD4+ T cells from peripheral blood mononuclear cells, collected after pregnancy. The receptor was isolated from a female donor in good health, enrolled as a control in a pregnancy study.

The CDR3, as DNA: TGTGCCAGCAGAACCTACACAGATACGCAGTATTTT. As protein: CASRTYTDTQYF. The V call is TRBV27, the J call TRBJ2-3; no clear D. The germline CDR1 and CDR2 sequences are MNHEY and SMNVEV (reference sequence). Trimming stripped 6 bases from V and 2 bases from J, with 6 bases between. The CDR3 has 12 residues.